The sequence of this T cell receptor (beta chain) was determined in a study of human T cells and chemical hapten exposure. Overall study context: Each patch test put 0.01% DPC on the upper back, and results were read at 6 days.

Study conclusions and caveats: Patch test score tracked positively with PT1 expanded TCR counts.

Time point here: pre-sensitization, week 0. Treatment denoted: therapeutic diphenylcyclopropenone sensitization with weekly scalp DPC. Separate cDNA molecules received unique molecular identifiers, which the library attached to them. TCRdb fed the RACE reads into MiXCR, producing one record per CDR3 protein. Here the sample spans over 85,000 distinct CDR3 sequences, 10% to 14% being singletons. Ten or more counts support this clonotype. Its cognate antigen is unknown. Sequencing was performed on whole blood, taken in connection with sensitization to the hapten diphenylcyclopropenone (DPC). This receptor was taken from a woman between 55 and 75 years old with alopecia areata. Some clones in this sample may be carry-over from other donors' samples.

This CDR3 is CASTRQSEAFF. The CDR3 nucleotides are TGTGCCAGCACCCGACAGTCTGAAGCTTTCTTT. The V call is TRBV5-6, the J call TRBJ1-1; perhaps TRBD1 as D (5 bases). Trimming cost V 6 bases and J 6 bases, with 9 bases left between them. CDR1 is SGHDT, CDR2 YYEEEE, per germline. This CDR3 contains 11 residues.